Listed below are T cell receptor beta chains from one sample, sequenced in a study of regulatory T cells in long-lasting Graves disease. TCRdb analysed the multiplex PCR reads with MiXCR anew, one entry per CDR3 protein. Of hundreds of thousands of distinct CDR3 sequences in the sample, about 15% were seen once. The same data also went into a second study, on T cells in Graves' hyperthyroidism and ophthalmopathy.

Sample: peripheral blood mononuclear cells (PBMCs), taken at new diagnosis, from a patient treated with antithyroid drugs. Receptor source: a woman aged 35 to 60 with Graves disease. Both conserved end residues are part of each CDR3. Each record gives: D gene, J gene, V gene, clone size, CDR3 protein, CDR3 DNA. The D gene is left open where the match is weak. The listing skips clone size in some rows; elsewhere it reads once, few, many or a size class.

>.|TRBJ2-5|TRBV20-1|.
CSARGNGQETQYF
TGCAGTGCTAGAGGTAACGGACAAGAGACCCAGTACTTC
>.|TRBJ1-1|TRBV7-3|.
CASSLGGLFSSAFF
TGTGCCAGCAGCTTAGGAGGGCTCTTCTCATCGGCTTTCTTT
>.|TRBJ1-2|TRBV27|few
CASRRDGVYGYTF
TGTGCCAGCAGACGGGACGGAGTCTATGGCTACACCTTC
>TRBD1|TRBJ1-4|TRBV12-3/TRBV12-4|many
CASSPTTGADEKLFF
TGTGCCAGCAGTCCCACGACAGGGGCGGACGAAAAACTGTTTTTT
>.|TRBJ1-4|TRBV29-1|few
CSVLDEKLFF
TGCAGCGTTTTGGATGAAAAACTGTTTTTT
>.|TRBJ1-1|TRBV4-1|.
CASSQLQGQTEAFF
TGCGCCAGCAGCCAACTGCAGGGACAAACTGAAGCTTTCTTT
>.|TRBJ1-2|TRBV7-9|once
CASSLMAGYTF
TGTGCCAGCAGCTTGATGGCTGGCTACACCTTC
>.|TRBJ1-6|TRBV5-1|few
CASSLHSPLHF
TGCGCCAGCAGCTTGCATTCACCCCTCCACTTT
>TRBD2|TRBJ2-1|TRBV10-3|.
CASGGSTETQFF
TGTGCCAGCGGGGGGTCTACAGAGACCCAGTTCTTC
>.|TRBJ2-3|TRBV4-2|.
CASSQEGSLSRAWDTQYF
TGTGCCAGCAGCCAAGAAGGGAGCCTATCGAGGGCCTGGGATACGCAGTATTTT
>.|TRBJ1-4|TRBV19|.
CASSAVFNEKLFF
TGTGCCAGTAGTGCGGTCTTTAATGAAAAACTGTTTTTT
>TRBD1|TRBJ1-3|TRBV3-1|few
CASSQGPGQGALGNTIYF
TGTGCCAGCAGCCAAGGACCGGGACAGGGGGCGCTGGGAAACACCATATATTTT
>TRBD1|TRBJ1-4|TRBV5-1|many
CASSLGQGFEKLFF
TGCGCCAGCAGCTTGGGACAGGGGTTTGAAAAACTGTTTTTT
>.|TRBJ2-6|TRBV19|.
CASTLSGANVLTF
TGTGCCAGTACCCTCTCCGGGGCCAACGTCCTGACTTTC
>TRBD1|TRBJ1-2|TRBV9|.
CASSHRGGPGYTF
TGTGCCAGCAGTCATAGAGGGGGCCCTGGCTACACCTTC
>.|TRBJ2-1|TRBV9|.
CASSVGDGAYNEQFF
TGTGCCAGCAGCGTAGGGGACGGAGCCTACAATGAGCAGTTCTTC
>.|TRBJ2-1|TRBV12-5|.
CASGLGSGGDEQFF
TGTGCTAGTGGTCTAGGATCGGGGGGCGATGAGCAGTTCTTC
>TRBD1|TRBJ1-4|TRBV13|.
CASSSGTGGPQWEKLFF
TGTGCCAGCAGCTCCGGGACAGGGGGCCCGCAGTGGGAAAAACTGTTTTTT
>TRBD1|TRBJ1-5|TRBV2|many
CASSPTQGNQPQHF
TGTGCCAGCAGTCCGACACAGGGGAATCAGCCCCAGCATTTT
>TRBD1|TRBJ2-1|TRBV5-6|.
CASSSPQGLGYNEQFF
TGTGCCAGCAGCTCCCCACAGGGGTTAGGCTACAATGAGCAGTTCTTC
>.|TRBJ2-5|TRBV19|many
CASSTQGGQTQYF
TGTGCCAGTAGTACTCAGGGAGGACAGACCCAGTACTTC
>TRBD1|TRBJ1-2|TRBV20-1|.
CSARQGAKDGYTF
TGCAGTGCTAGACAGGGGGCAAAGGATGGCTACACCTTC
>.|TRBJ1-6|TRBV20-1|few
CSASDGVNYNSPLHF
TGCAGTGCTTCGGATGGGGTTAACTATAATTCACCCCTCCACTTT
>.|TRBJ2-2|TRBV20-1|many
CSANEGGRANTGELFF
TGCAGTGCTAACGAAGGGGGGCGGGCGAACACCGGGGAGCTGTTTTTT
>TRBD2|TRBJ2-1|TRBV28|many
CASSSFIVAGGSSYNEQFF
TGTGCCAGCAGTTCCTTCATTGTGGCGGGGGGAAGCTCCTACAATGAGCAGTTCTTC
>TRBD1|TRBJ1-1|TRBV7-9|many
CASSVQGADTEAFF
TGTGCCAGCAGCGTACAGGGGGCGGACACTGAAGCTTTCTTT
>TRBD1|TRBJ1-2|TRBV6-1|many
CASTPGGYGYTF
TGTGCCAGCACCCCAGGGGGTTATGGCTACACCTTC
>.|TRBJ2-1|TRBV18|many
CASSPSNQGWSYNEQFF
TGTGCCAGCTCACCATCGAATCAGGGGTGGTCCTACAATGAGCAGTTCTTC
>.|TRBJ2-7|TRBV12-3/TRBV12-4|.
CASSQAWGGRYF
TGTGCCAGCAGCCAAGCTTGGGGGGGCCGGTACTTC
>TRBD1|TRBJ2-1|TRBV15|many
CATSGLTGLEQFF
TGTGCCACCAGCGGTCTGACAGGGCTTGAGCAGTTCTTC
>.|TRBJ2-2|TRBV18|many
CASSPTVNTGELFF
TGTGCCAGCAGTCCGACAGTTAACACCGGGGAGCTGTTTTTT
>.|TRBJ2-5|TRBV6-1|.
CASSMRGTETQYF
TGTGCCAGCAGCATGAGAGGGACCGAGACCCAGTACTTC
>.|TRBJ1-6|TRBV15|many
CATSRDLGNSPLHF
TGTGCCACCAGCAGAGATTTGGGGAATTCACCCCTCCACTTT
>.|TRBJ1-2|TRBV18|.
CASSPPQGPNYGYTF
TGTGCCAGCTCACCTCCACAGGGCCCAAACTATGGCTACACCTTC
>.|TRBJ1-4|TRBV20-1|many
CSARVTATNEKLFF
TGCAGTGCTAGAGTAACCGCAACTAATGAAAAACTGTTTTTT
>.|TRBJ1-1|TRBV11-2|few
CASSLGAAGTEAFF
TGTGCCAGCAGCTTAGGGGCGGCTGGAACTGAAGCTTTCTTT
>.|TRBJ2-2|TRBV3-1|few
CASSQDRGGELFF
TGTGCCAGCAGCCAAGATCGTGGCGGGGAGCTGTTTTTT
>.|TRBJ1-2|TRBV2|many
CASSENGGYTF
TGTGCCAGCAGTGAGAACGGTGGCTACACCTTC
>TRBD1|TRBJ1-1|TRBV10-3|few
CAIRKQGETTEAFF
TGTGCCATCAGAAAGCAGGGGGAGACCACTGAAGCTTTCTTT
>TRBD1|TRBJ1-1|TRBV6-5|many
CASSYPGQGAVTTEAFF
TGTGCCAGCAGTTACCCGGGACAGGGGGCTGTTACCACTGAAGCTTTCTTT
>.|TRBJ1-3|TRBV4-1|.
CASSQVEAFSGNTIYF
TGCGCCAGCAGCCAAGTAGAAGCGTTCTCTGGAAACACCATATATTTT
>TRBD1|TRBJ2-5|TRBV11-3|.
CASSSRWGQGRETQYF
TGTGCCAGCAGCTCTCGATGGGGACAGGGGAGAGAGACCCAGTACTTC
>TRBD1|TRBJ1-2|TRBV5-1|few
CASSAGQVDGYTF
TGCGCCAGCAGCGCGGGACAGGTCGATGGCTACACCTTC
>.|TRBJ1-1|TRBV28|.
CASRLDGIRGTEAFF
TGTGCCAGCAGACTTGACGGGATCAGGGGCACTGAAGCTTTCTTT
>.|TRBJ2-1|TRBV25-1|.
CASSDARRAYNEQFF
TGTGCCAGCAGTGACGCTAGGAGAGCCTACAATGAGCAGTTCTTC
>TRBD2|TRBJ2-3|TRBV20-1|.
CSASGGTGTDTQYF
TGCAGTGCTAGCGGGGGGACTGGGACAGATACGCAGTATTTT
>.|TRBJ1-6|TRBV30|.
CAWSPQGAPLHF
TGTGCCTGGAGTCCCCAAGGAGCACCCCTCCACTTT
>TRBD1|TRBJ2-7|TRBV7-9|few
CASSRQGDHEQYF
TGTGCCAGCAGCCGACAGGGAGACCACGAGCAGTACTTC
>.|TRBJ1-5|TRBV28|many
CASSFSRAHQPQHF
TGTGCCAGCAGTTTCTCAAGGGCCCATCAGCCCCAGCATTTT
>TRBD2|TRBJ2-3|TRBV11-3|many
CASSSPGLAGGLDTQYF
TGTGCCAGCAGCTCACCGGGACTAGCGGGGGGGTTAGATACGCAGTATTTT
>TRBD1|TRBJ2-2|TRBV3-1|.
CASSQNTGGTGELFF
TGTGCCAGCAGCCAAAATACAGGGGGGACCGGGGAGCTGTTTTTT
>TRBD1|TRBJ1-5|TRBV15|.
CATSTTTGEGNQPQHF
TGTGCCACCAGCACGACGACAGGGGAGGGCAATCAGCCCCAGCATTTT
>TRBD1|TRBJ1-1|TRBV19|few
CASIPGTGVSHMNTEAFF
TGTGCCAGTATCCCCGGGACAGGGGTTTCACACATGAACACTGAAGCTTTCTTT
>TRBD1|TRBJ2-2|TRBV5-1|few
CASTPSDRGIPGELFF
TGCGCCAGCACCCCCTCGGACAGGGGAATCCCCGGGGAGCTGTTTTTT